This T cell receptor (beta chain) emerged from a study of vaccination and CD4 T cells after COVID-19. Findings of the study overall: Within the convalescent patients, a median roughly 86% of the SARS-CoV-2-reactive clones were ones that appeared only post-vaccination.

Specified treatment: approximately 11-day PBMC culture with coronavirus spike peptide pools or control peptides (ViraFEST assay). Positive PCR results dated from March to December 2020, before the US Alpha, Beta and Delta variants. The CDR3 totals 15 residues. Germline V CDR1 and CDR2: SGHNT, YENEEA. Trimming stripped 1 base from V and 1 base from J, with 7 bases between. Only a few counts were recorded for this clonotype. Its cognate antigen is unknown. Sequencing of the DNA from cultured CD4+ T cells was carried out with the Oncomine TCR Beta short-read assay. Genomic DNA extraction was carried out from cultured CD4+ T cells. One entry per CDR3 protein, called by TCRdb with MiXCR from the PCR reads. The sample records 28,000 or so distinct CDR3 sequences, roughly two fifths being singletons.

Sequencing was performed on CD4+ T cells from blood, cultured in vitro. The receptor comes from a human donor who had recovered from COVID-19. The rearrangement joins TRBV11-3 to TRBJ2-2; TRBD1 is a possible D gene (6 bases). The CDR3: CASSLGGQNTGELFF. The CDR3 nucleotides read TGTGCCAGCAGCTTAGGGGGACAGAACACCGGGGAGCTGTTTTTT.